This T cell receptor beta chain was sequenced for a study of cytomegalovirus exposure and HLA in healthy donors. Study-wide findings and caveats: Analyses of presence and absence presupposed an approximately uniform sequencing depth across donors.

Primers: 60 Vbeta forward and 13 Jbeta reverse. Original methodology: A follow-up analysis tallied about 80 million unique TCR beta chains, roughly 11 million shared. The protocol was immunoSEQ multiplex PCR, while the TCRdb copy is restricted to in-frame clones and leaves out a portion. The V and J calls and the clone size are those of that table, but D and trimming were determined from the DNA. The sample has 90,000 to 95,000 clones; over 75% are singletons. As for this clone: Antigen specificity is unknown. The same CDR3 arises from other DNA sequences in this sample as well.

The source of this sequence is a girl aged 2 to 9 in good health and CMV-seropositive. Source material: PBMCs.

The CDR3 bases are TGTGCCAGCAGCTTAGGGACAGGGTACGAGCAGTACTTC. Its protein is CASSLGTGYEQYF. V and J are TRBV7-2 and TRBJ2-7; 8 nucleotides match TRBD1. The CDR3 is 13 amino acids. Germline CDR1 and CDR2: SGHTA and FQGNSA. Trimming took 1 base from V and 4 from J; bases not matched to a gene: 0.